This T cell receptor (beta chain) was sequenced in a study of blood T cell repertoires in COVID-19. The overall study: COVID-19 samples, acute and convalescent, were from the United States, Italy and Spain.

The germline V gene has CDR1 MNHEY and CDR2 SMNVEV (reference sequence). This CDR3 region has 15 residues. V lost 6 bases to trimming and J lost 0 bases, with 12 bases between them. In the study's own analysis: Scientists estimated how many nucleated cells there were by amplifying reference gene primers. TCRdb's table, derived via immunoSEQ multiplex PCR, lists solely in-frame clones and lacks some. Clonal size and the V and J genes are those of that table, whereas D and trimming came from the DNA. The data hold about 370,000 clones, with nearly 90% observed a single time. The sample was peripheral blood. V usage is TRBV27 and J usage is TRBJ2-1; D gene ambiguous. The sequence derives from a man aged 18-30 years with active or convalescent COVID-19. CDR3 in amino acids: CASRLDFSSYNEQFF. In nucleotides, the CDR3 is TGTGCCAGCAGGTTAGACTTTAGCTCCTACAATGAGCAGTTCTTC.